One and the same sample provided the 23 T cell receptor beta chains below, sequenced in a study of cytomegalovirus exposure and HLA in healthy donors. PCR was performed using 60 Vbeta and 13 Jbeta primers. TCRdb's copy holds only in-frame clones and misses some; the assay was immunoSEQ multiplex PCR. The sample has 150,000 to 200,000 clones; 80% are singletons. The sample comprised PBMCs. The receptors come from a boy aged 5 to 17 in good health and CMV-seronegative.

The genes are TRBV7-3 and TRBJ2-1, with TRBD2 matching over 8 bases. Losses at the gene ends were 6 bases for V and 0 bases for J; bases not matched to a gene: 4. Germline lookup yields CDR1 SGHTA and CDR2 FQGTGA. The CDR3 extends over 15 amino acids. The DNA of the CDR3 is TGTGCCAGCAGTCCGGGGGGGAGCTCCTACAATGAGCAGTTCTTC. It is translated as CASSPGGSSYNEQFF. The full variable domain, rest sourced from reference TRBV7-3 and TRBJ2-1, is GAGVSQTPSNKVTEKGKYVELRCDPISGHTALYWYRQSLGQGPEFLIYFQGTGAADDSGLPNDRFFAVRPEGSVSTLKIQRTERGDSAVYLCASSPGGSSYNEQFFGPGTRLTVL.

CDR3 residues: CASSRGTGTGNTIYF. CDR3 DNA sequence: TGCGCCAGCAGCCGCGGGACAGGGACAGGAAACACCATATATTTT. This chain links TRBV5-1 with TRBJ1-3, with 9 bases fitting TRBD1. Germline assignment: CDR1 SGHRS and CDR2 YFSETQ. The length of the CDR3 is 15 residues. V was pared by 4 bases and J by 4 bases, with 6 bases of the junction left unmatched.

The V gene is TRBV7-9, the J gene TRBJ2-7; a weak D match, TRBD1 (6 bases). The CDR3 is made up of 14 amino acids. Per the germline V gene, CDR1 is SEHNR and CDR2 is FQNEAQ (reference sequence). V shed 7 bases and J shed 6 bases, with 19 bases lying between them. CDR3 region: CASIPSDRRSEQYF. DNA for the CDR3: TGTGCCAGCATCCCATCTGACAGGAGATCCGAGCAGTACTTC.

V gene TRBV10-3 combines with J gene TRBJ1-2; 7 bases agree with TRBD1. Per germline, CDR1 ENHRY and CDR2 SYGVKD. This CDR3 is 17 amino acids long. V lost 3 bases and J lost 1; bases outside the gene matches: 11. The CDR3 region has the DNA TGTGCCATCAGTGACTGGACAGGCGGATCTGGTAACTATGGCTACACCTTC. Residues: CAISDWTGGSGNYGYTF.

The genes are TRBV2 and TRBJ1-1; D gene ambiguous. Per germline, CDR1 SNHLY and CDR2 FYNNEI. Trimming shortened V by 6 bases and J by 2 bases, and 13 bases separated the two germline ends. This CDR3 is built from 14 residues. The CDR3 DNA sequence: TGTGCCAGCAGCAATTTCGAGGAAAACACTGAAGCTTTCTTT. Its protein product is CASSNFEENTEAFF.

The chain carries TRBV6-6 and TRBJ1-5, with 8 positions matching TRBD1. Germline V lookup: CDR1 MNHNY, CDR2 SVGAGI (reference sequence). CDR3 length: 15 residues. V shed 0 bases and J 9 bases; nucleotides not matched to a gene: 7. The DNA of the CDR3 is TGTGCCAGCAGTTACTCGGGACAGGACAAGAGGCCCCAGCATTTT. Protein product: CASSYSGQDKRPQHF.

This sequence joins TRBV29-1 and TRBJ1-1; 9 bases are a match to TRBD1. V lost 7 bases to trimming and J lost 1 base; unmatched junction nucleotides: 7. Germline V gene sequence: CDR1 SQVTM, CDR2 ANQGSEA. This CDR3 spans 14 amino acids. The CDR3 bases are TGCAGCGCCCAGCGGGACAGGGCGAACACTGAAGCTTTCTTT. As protein: CSAQRDRANTEAFF.

The chain links TRBV7-3 to TRBJ1-3, with D uncertain. Germline V gene data show CDR1 as SGHTA and CDR2 as FQGTGA. The CDR3 spans 16 residues. Deletions cut 2 bases from V and 0 bases from J, with 11 bases between. CDR3 sequence: CASSLGFGFSGNTIYF. The CDR3 DNA is TGTGCCAGCAGCTTAGGTTTCGGGTTCTCTGGAAACACCATATATTTT.

The CDR3 spells CASSATSGRYNEQFF. CDR3 coding DNA: TGTGCCAGCAGTGCGACTAGCGGGAGGTACAATGAGCAGTTCTTC. J is TRBJ2-1 and V is TRBV6-4; 13 bases are a match to TRBD2. Germline-derived CDR1 and CDR2 are MRHNA and SNTAGT. V dropped 4 bases and J dropped 4; count of bases not matched to a gene: 1. The CDR3 is 15 residues long.

This clone came up a few times. This rearrangement joins TRBV6-1 to TRBJ2-2; D is undetermined. Trimming removed 3 bases from V and 3 bases from J, with 8 bases in between. Germline V gene lookup returns CDR1 MNHNS and CDR2 SASEGT. The CDR3 contains 14 residues. CDR3 loop: CASSDGSDTGELFF. CDR3 sequence (DNA): TGTGCCAGCAGTGACGGTTCGGACACCGGGGAGCTGTTTTTT.

The chain couples TRBV11-3 to TRBJ1-4; 7 bases line up with TRBD1. The V segment lost 1 base and the J segment 5 bases; nucleotides outside the gene matches: 4. Germline CDR1 and CDR2: SGHNT and YENEEA. The CDR3 is 15 residues long. CDR3 nucleotides: TGTGCCAGCAGCTTAGTAGGACAGGCCAATGAAAAACTGTTTTTT. It codes for CASSLVGQANEKLFF.

The chain joins TRBV7-6 to TRBJ1-3; D remains ambiguous. The CDR3 length is 14 residues. Germline loops: CDR1 SGHVS, CDR2 FNYEAQ. Between the trimmed V and J ends, which lost 4 bases and 3 bases, there was a span of 10 bases. The CDR3, as DNA: TGTGCCAGCAGCTCCTCAGGAGGTGGAAACACCATATATTTT. This codes for CASSSSGGGNTIYF.

The J gene is TRBJ2-2, the V gene TRBV30, with D perhaps TRBD2 (6 bases). Germline V CDR1 and CDR2: GTSNPN, SVGIG (reference sequence). The CDR3 runs 14 residues. V was pared by 4 bases and J by 4 bases, with 13 bases between. The CDR3 DNA is TGTGCCTGGACTCTAGCGAGAAGCACCGGGGAGCTGTTTTTT. Translated: CAWTLARSTGELFF.

This clone was observed a few times. Here the CDR3 DNA reads TGCGCCAGCAGCTTGGACACAGCCTATGGCTACACCTTC. This sequence encodes CASSLDTAYGYTF. The V gene is TRBV5-1, the J gene TRBJ1-2; D is unresolved. Trimming removed 0 bases at V and 4 bases at J, with 7 bases between. The CDR3 runs to 13 residues. The V gene's germline CDR1 is SGHRS and CDR2 YFSETQ.

This sequence joins TRBV10-1 and TRBJ2-1, with 9 positions matching TRBD2. V trimming: 7 bases; J trimming: 1 base; junction bases outside the gene matches: 14. This CDR3 comprises 18 residues. Germline CDR1 reads WNHNN; CDR2 reads SYGVQD (reference sequence). CDR3 in DNA: TGCGCCAGCACCAAGCTACATAGCGGGAGAAAGTCCTACAATGAGCAGTTCTTC. Residues: CASTKLHSGRKSYNEQFF.

The V and J genes are TRBV11-1 and TRBJ2-3; tentatively, D is TRBD1 (6 bases). Germline V gene data show CDR1 as SGHAT and CDR2 as FQDESV (reference sequence). The CDR3 length is 16 residues. Trimming pared 7 bases from V and 0 bases from J, leaving 17 bases between. CDR3 amino acids: CASTGESGLSTDTQYF. In DNA form, the CDR3 reads TGTGCCAGCACAGGGGAAAGCGGTCTAAGCACAGATACGCAGTATTTT. The complete variable domain, with remaining parts taken from reference TRBV11-1 and TRBJ2-3, reads EAEVAQSPRYKITEKSQAVAFWCDPISGHATLYWYRQILGQGPELLVQFQDESVVDDSQLPKDRFSAERLKGVDSTLKIQPAELGDSAMYLCASTGESGLSTDTQYFGPGTRLTVL.

This chain joins TRBV6-1 and TRBJ2-1; maybe TRBD2 (6 bases). The length of the CDR3 is 14 residues. The germline gives CDR1 MNHNS, CDR2 SASEGT. Trimming took 3 bases from V and 3 from J, leaving 9 bases between them. As DNA, the CDR3 is TGTGCCAGCAGTGAGGCTAGCGTCTACAATGAGCAGTTCTTC. This sequence encodes CASSEASVYNEQFF.

The chain has TRBV5-1 and TRBJ2-5; D possibly corresponds to TRBD2 (5 bases). There are 12 residues in the CDR3. Germline V gene sequence: CDR1 SGHRS, CDR2 YFSETQ. V was clipped by 4 bases and J by 5 bases, with 9 bases between them. CDR3 coding DNA: TGCGCCAGCAGCCCGAGGGAGGAGACCCAGTACTTC. Translated, it gives CASSPREETQYF.

The rearrangement joins TRBV6-1 to TRBJ2-1; 10 bases line up with TRBD2. Trimming cost V 0 bases and J 8 bases; bases outside gene matches: 4. The germline V gene has CDR1 MNHNS and CDR2 SASEGT. This CDR3 comprises 15 residues. CDR3 coding DNA: TGTGCCAGCAGTGAAGCCACTAGCGGGGACTATGAGCAGTTCTTC. It codes for CASSEATSGDYEQFF.

This clone came up once. The chain carries TRBV29-1 and TRBJ1-1; D uncertain. The V end lost 7 bases, the J end lost 0 bases, and 3 bases lay between the germline ends. Germline V lookup: CDR1 SQVTM, CDR2 ANQGSEA. The CDR3 length is 10 residues. CDR3 region: CSGMNTEAFF. The CDR3 DNA reads as TGCAGCGGTATGAACACTGAAGCTTTCTTT.

The table lists this clone with a few counts. The chain combines TRBV5-1 with TRBJ1-3; possibly TRBD1 for D (5 bases). Trimming pared 2 bases from V and 0 bases from J, leaving 18 bases between. The CDR3 runs to 18 residues. The germline V gene encodes CDR1 SGHRS and CDR2 YFSETQ. The CDR3 coding sequence is TGCGCCAGCAGCTTTGGAAGTACAGGTTTAGCCTCTGGAAACACCATATATTTT. It yields the protein CASSFGSTGLASGNTIYF. Together with reference TRBV5-1 and TRBJ1-3, the CDR3 gives the full variable domain: KAGVTQTPRYLIKTRGQQVTLSCSPISGHRSVSWYQQTPGQGLQFLFEYFSETQRNKGNFPGRFSGRQFSNSRSEMNVSTLELGDSALYLCASSFGSTGLASGNTIYFGEGSWLTVV.

This clone was observed a few times. The V call is TRBV19, the J call TRBJ2-2, with 12 nucleotides matching TRBD1. J was trimmed by 8 bases and V by 5 bases; bases with no gene match: 21. CDR1 and CDR2 from the germline V gene are LNHDA and SQIVND (reference sequence). There are 20 residues in the CDR3. CDR3 region: CASSPAGTGGHKGSWGELFF. The CDR3 DNA reads TGTGCCAGTAGTCCCGCCGGGACAGGGGGCCATAAGGGATCTTGGGGGGAGCTGTTTTTT.

V is TRBV4-1 and J is TRBJ2-3, with TRBD2 matching over 7 bases. The CDR3 runs to 16 residues. V was pared by 3 bases and J by 4 bases, with 10 bases of the junction left unmatched. Germline lookup yields CDR1 MGHRA and CDR2 YSYEKL. DNA of the CDR3: TGCGCCAGCAGCCAGCGCTGGGGGGGTGGGGCAGATACGCAGTATTTT. The encoded protein is CASSQRWGGGADTQYF.